These T cell receptor beta chains were read from a single sample in a study of beta chain features in type 1 diabetes. TCRdb's table, derived via immunoSEQ multiplex PCR, lists solely in-frame clones and lacks some. This sample carries approximately 240,000 clones, roughly 17% of them seen once, and the ten largest clones take about 0.085%. Source material: naive CD4+ T cells from blood. Receptors were obtained from a man aged 30 to 39 with type 1 diabetes. Each CDR3 is given with its conserved first and last residue. Fields, in order: D gene, CDR3 length, V gene, clone size, J gene, CDR3 protein, CDR3 DNA. A D gene is named only where the DNA matches it firmly. The listing skips clone size in some rows; elsewhere it reads once, few, many or a size class.

TRBD2	18	TRBV15	few	TRBJ2-1	CATSRDGTGTSGNNEQFF	TGTGCCACCAGCAGAGATGGGACCGGGACTAGCGGGAATAATGAGCAGTTCTTC
NA	16	TRBV5-1	few	TRBJ2-2	CASSMTGGAATGELFF	TGCGCCAGCAGCATGACTGGGGGCGCGGCTACCGGGGAGCTGTTTTTT
NA	12	TRBV28	NA	TRBJ2-3	CAGGASTDTQYF	TGTGCCGGCGGGGCTAGCACAGATACGCAGTATTTT
NA	14	TRBV4-2	few	TRBJ2-7	CASSQGQSSYEQYF	TGTGCCAGCAGCCAAGGACAGAGCTCCTACGAGCAGTACTTC
NA	12	TRBV7-2	NA	TRBJ2-5	CASSLLAETQYF	TGTGCCAGCAGCTTATTGGCAGAGACCCAGTACTTC
TRBD1	13	TRBV30	few	TRBJ1-2	CAWSVQGSYGYTF	TGTGCCTGGAGTGTACAGGGGAGCTATGGCTACACCTTC
NA	12	TRBV29-1	few	TRBJ1-1	CSVVPSAPEAFF	TGCAGCGTCGTTCCCTCCGCCCCTGAAGCTTTCTTT
TRBD2	15	TRBV19	few	TRBJ2-1	CASSIQLAEYNEQFF	TGTGCCAGTAGTATACAACTAGCGGAGTACAATGAGCAGTTCTTC
TRBD1	16	TRBV18	few	TRBJ2-1	CASSPLGQGNHNEQFF	TGTGCCAGCTCACCACTGGGACAGGGTAACCACAATGAGCAGTTCTTC
NA	14	TRBV11-2	NA	TRBJ2-5	CASSFRDWQETQYF	TGTGCCAGCAGCTTCCGGGACTGGCAAGAGACCCAGTACTTC
NA	12	TRBV29-1	few	TRBJ2-5	CSVVGVGETQYF	TGCAGCGTTGTGGGTGTTGGAGAGACCCAGTACTTC
NA	15	TRBV28	NA	TRBJ2-7	CASSLPGRAQSEQYF	TGTGCCAGCAGTTTACCGGGGCGGGCCCAGTCCGAGCAGTACTTC
NA	14	TRBV9	few	TRBJ2-7	CASSVQGSSYEQYF	TGTGCCAGCAGCGTCCAGGGGAGCTCCTACGAGCAGTACTTC
NA	14	TRBV29-1	NA	TRBJ2-6	CSVVGVPGANVLTF	TGCAGCGTTGTGGGGGTTCCTGGGGCCAACGTCCTGACTTTC
TRBD2	16	TRBV30	few	TRBJ2-3	CAWSGGTSGSTDTQYF	TGTGCCTGGAGCGGCGGGACTAGCGGGAGCACAGATACGCAGTATTTT
TRBD1	14	TRBV29-1	NA	TRBJ1-5	CRGQGSYSNQPQHF	TGCAGGGGACAGGGGAGCTATAGCAATCAGCCCCAGCATTTT
TRBD2	13	TRBV15	few	TRBJ2-1	CATSSGTSDEQFF	TGTGCCACCAGCAGTGGGACTAGCGATGAGCAGTTCTTC
NA	14	TRBV5-4	NA	TRBJ1-4	CASSLDQGNEKLFF	TGTGCCAGCAGCTTGGATCAGGGAAATGAAAAACTGTTTTTT
NA	14	TRBV28	few	TRBJ2-1	CASSPGQVKNEQFF	TGTGCCAGCAGTCCGGGACAAGTGAAGAATGAGCAGTTCTTC
NA	14	TRBV30	few	TRBJ1-1	CAWTAQTSNTEAFF	TGTGCCTGGACAGCACAGACTTCGAACACTGAAGCTTTCTTT
TRBD1	13	TRBV19	few	TRBJ1-1	CAASGQGVTEAFF	TGTGCGGCATCTGGACAGGGCGTCACTGAAGCTTTCTTT
NA	17	TRBV30	NA	TRBJ2-1	CAWSVRLSERIYNEQFF	TGTGCCTGGAGTGTACGATTGTCAGAAAGAATTTACAATGAGCAGTTCTTC